This T cell receptor (beta chain) was sequenced for a study of cytomegalovirus exposure and HLA in healthy donors. The PCR made use of 60 Vbeta and 13 Jbeta primers. Sequencing was performed with immunoSEQ multiplex PCR; in TCRdb, only in-frame clones are kept and a portion is missing. This table holds 85,000 to 100,000 clones, around four fifths found once. This CDR3 region has 15 residues. The germline V gene encodes CDR1 SGHVS and CDR2 FQNEAQ. V was clipped by 1 base and J by 3 bases, with 10 bases between them. This receptor was taken from a young woman in good health and CMV-seropositive. The sample taken for sequencing was PBMCs. The rearrangement links TRBV7-8 to TRBJ1-5; D not certain. In DNA, the CDR3 is TGTGCCAGCAGCTTAGAGTGGGCCGTCAATCAGCCCCAGCATTTT. Amino acid sequence: CASSLEWAVNQPQHF.